Below, 14 T cell receptor beta chains from the same sample are listed, as sequenced in a study of blood T cell repertoires in COVID-19. Repertoires were generated with immunoSEQ multiplex PCR, while TCRdb's copy carries only in-frame clones and drops some. The sample holds about 260,000 clones, around 87% seen once. The specimen was peripheral blood. The receptors here all came from a woman in her thirties or forties who had recovered from COVID-19.

This rearrangement joins TRBV9 to TRBJ2-7; weak D call: TRBD2 (6 bases). Germline CDR1 is SGDLS and CDR2 is YYNGEE. This CDR3 is built from 13 residues. V was trimmed by 3 bases and J by 3 bases, leaving 10 bases between them. CDR3 DNA: TGTGCCAGCAGCGCCCCGACTAGCTACGAGCAGTACTTC. Protein sequence: CASSAPTSYEQYF.

This chain uses TRBV6-6 with TRBJ2-7; possible D gene TRBD2, 6 bases. From germline, CDR1 is MNHNY and CDR2 SVGAGI (reference sequence). V dropped 1 base and J dropped 4 bases, with 14 bases sitting between them. This CDR3 comprises 15 residues. The CDR3 DNA reads as TGTGCCAGCAGTTACTACTCCGGGGGTGGGTACGAGCAGTACTTC. Protein sequence: CASSYYSGGGYEQYF.

The J gene is TRBJ1-2, the V gene TRBV7-2; TRBD1 agrees at 9 bases. The V gene end was trimmed by 5 bases and the J gene end by 0 bases; junction bases not matched to a gene: 4. CDR3 length: 15 amino acids. Germline CDR1 is SGHTA and CDR2 is FQGNSA. CDR3 region: CASSPGQGTNYGYTF. Here the CDR3 DNA reads TGTGCCAGCAGCCCTGGACAGGGGACTAACTATGGCTACACCTTC.

This rearrangement joins TRBV19 to TRBJ1-1; D may be TRBD1 (6 bases). In germline, CDR1 is LNHDA, CDR2 SQIVND (reference sequence). The CDR3 has 15 residues. The ends were cut back, 5 bases at V and 1 base at J, with 14 bases in the middle. The CDR3 protein is CASSLNGQPNTEAFF. For the CDR3, the DNA is TGTGCCAGTAGTCTTAATGGACAGCCGAACACTGAAGCTTTCTTT.

The CDR3 coding sequence is TGTGCCAGCAGCTTCCCTCGGGGTGGCTACACCTTC. Protein: CASSFPRGGYTF. V gene TRBV11-2 combines with J gene TRBJ1-2; D call uncertain. The CDR3 runs to 12 residues. Germline CDR1 reads SGHAT; CDR2 reads FQNNGV. The V end lost 3 bases, the J end lost 7 bases, and 9 bases lay between the germline ends.

This clone was counted a few times. V is TRBV9 and J is TRBJ2-2; TRBD1 aligns across 7 bases. V gave up 0 bases and J gave up 0 bases; unmatched junction bases: 5. The CDR3 consists of 17 residues. Germline CDR1 reads SGDLS; CDR2 reads YYNGEE. CDR3 sequence reads: CASSVATGTANTGELFF. CDR3 DNA: TGTGCCAGCAGCGTAGCTACCGGGACAGCGAACACCGGGGAGCTGTTTTTT.

This chain uses TRBV27 with TRBJ2-7, with D possibly being TRBD2 (6 bases). The V gene's germline CDR1 is MNHEY and CDR2 SMNVEV (reference sequence). V was trimmed by 5 bases and J by 1 base, leaving 15 bases between them. CDR3 length equals 15 residues. The DNA of the CDR3 is TGTGCCAGCAGTCCCTGGACTACCGTTTCCTACGAGCAGTACTTC. Its protein is CASSPWTTVSYEQYF.

The chain carries TRBV11-3 and TRBJ2-5; 15 nucleotides agree with TRBD2. This CDR3 contains 17 residues. J lost 4 bases, V lost 5 bases, and 8 bases had no gene match. Germline V lookup: CDR1 SGHNT, CDR2 YENEEA. The chain's CDR3 is CASSPGLAGGPGETQYF. CDR3 coding DNA: TGTGCCAGCAGCCCCGGACTAGCGGGGGGGCCAGGAGAGACCCAGTACTTC. Looking up the rest from reference TRBV11-3 and TRBJ2-5 gives the full variable domain: EAGVVQSPRYKIIEKKQPVAFWCNPISGHNTLYWYLQNLGQGPELLIRYENEEAVDDSQLPKDRFSAERLKGVDSTLKIQPAELGDSAVYLCASSPGLAGGPGETQYFGPGTRLLVL.

The chain couples TRBV21-1 to TRBJ1-3; the D segment call TRBD1 is taken from the table without a DNA check. TRBV21-1 is listed as a pseudogene. CDR3 length: 16 residues. CDR3 sequence (DNA): TGTGCCAGCAGCAATGGGGCCCCGAGCCCTGGAAACACCATATATTTT. Translating it yields CASSNGAPSPGNTIYF.

The V and J genes are TRBV7-3 and TRBJ1-1; maybe TRBD1 (6 bases). Trimming removed 1 base from V and 1 base from J, with 10 bases in between. CDR3 length: 15 residues. Germline-derived CDR1 and CDR2 are SGHTA and FQGTGA. In DNA, the CDR3 is TGTGCCAGCAGCTTAAAAGGGGGAGCGAACACTGAAGCTTTCTTT. Its translation: CASSLKGGANTEAFF.

V gene TRBV5-8 combines with J gene TRBJ2-1; D is undetermined. The V and J ends lost 7 bases and 2 bases respectively, with 19 bases between them. This CDR3 is built from 16 residues. CDR1 is SGHTS and CDR2 is YDEGEE in the germline V gene. The CDR3 DNA is TGTGCCAGCGGCCTTTATTTAACAGATGCCTACAATGAGCAGTTCTTC. Protein product: CASGLYLTDAYNEQFF.

The chain couples TRBV3-1 (or the pseudogene TRBV3-2) to TRBJ1-2, with D possibly TRBD1 on 6 matching bases. Deletions cut 4 bases from V and 8 bases from J, with 14 bases between. The CDR3 loop spans 13 amino acids. Germline V lookup: CDR1 LGHDT, CDR2 YNNKEL (reference sequence). CDR3 amino acids: CASSRATGEGYTF. The DNA for the CDR3 is TGTGCCAGCAGCCGCGCGACAGGCGAAGGCTACACCTTC.

The V and J genes are TRBV2 and TRBJ1-1; TRBD1 matches at 7 bases. Germline CDR1 is SNHLY and CDR2 is FYNNEI. The CDR3 runs to 12 residues. Unmatched junction bases numbered 2, after V lost 6 bases and J lost 4 bases. The CDR3 nucleotides read TGTGCCAGCAGACAGGGGACCACTGAAGCTTTCTTT. Encoded protein: CASRQGTTEAFF.

The rearrangement links TRBV11-3 to TRBJ2-2; 8 nucleotides line up with TRBD1. The V gene end was trimmed by 5 bases and the J gene end by 7 bases; junction bases not matched to a gene: 9. CDR3 length: 15 residues. Germline V CDR1 and CDR2: SGHNT, YENEEA. The CDR3 coding sequence is TGTGCCAGCAGCCCCAGGACAGGGAGTTTCGGGGAGCTGTTTTTT. Protein: CASSPRTGSFGELFF.